This entry features one T cell receptor (beta chain) sequence. The antigen is unknown. The sample belongs to a study of T cell clusters in autoimmune cytopenias. About the research overall: TRB sequencing had a median approximately 50,000 reads and 2,350 distinct clonotypes per sample.

CDR3 length: 16 amino acids. In germline, CDR1 is SGHNT, CDR2 YYREEE (reference sequence). Study-wide points: TRB repertoire shifts in secondary cytopenia and chronic lymphocytic leukemia mostly reflected lymphoma, not autoimmunity. The cluster-lack signature was not seen for secondary cytopenia versus chronic lymphocytic leukemia. Primary autoimmune cytopenia patients seemingly lacked the physiological T cell clusters found in healthy donors.

One tube held mixed TRB-A and TRB-B primer pools for touch-down PCR. Following a re-call of the multiplex PCR reads, TCRdb has one entry per CDR3 protein and lacks DNA. In all, the sample yields 4,500 or so distinct CDR3 sequences. Tens of thousands of genome equivalents of blood DNA were amplified for TRB. The sample taken for sequencing was peripheral blood. This receptor was identified in a human donor with an autoimmune cytopenia or autoimmune hepatitis (not recorded which). V gene TRBV5-4 combines with J gene TRBJ2-2; lacking DNA, the TRBD2 call made by TCRdb goes unchecked. This CDR3 reads CASSLAWETSTGELFF.